The rows below give T cell receptor beta chains drawn from one sample of a study of shared clonotypes between healthy human individuals. TCRdb's copy holds only in-frame clones and misses some; the assay was immunoSEQ multiplex PCR. The sample lists over a million clones; 75% to 80% were seen once. Material for sequencing was memory CD4+ T cells from PBMCs. All receptors come from a man between 18 and 35 years old in good health. Some clones in this sample may be carry-over from other donors' samples. Both conserved end residues are part of each CDR3. Each record gives: D gene, J gene, clone size, V gene, CDR3 DNA, CDR3 protein. A D gene is named only where the DNA matches it firmly. Clone size is shown for a subset of rows, as once, few, many or a class of expanded clone.

>.|TRBJ2-1|.|TRBV28
TGTGCCAGCAGTGGGGGACTTACAGGGCAGTTCTTC
CASSGGLTGQFF
>.|TRBJ1-2|many|TRBV29-1
TGCAGCACTTCGGGCTACACCTTC
CSTSGYTF
>.|TRBJ2-7|.|TRBV25-1
TGTGCCAGCAGTTTTCGGGTCCCGGGTGACGAGCAGTACTTC
CASSFRVPGDEQYF
>TRBD1|TRBJ2-1|.|TRBV7-2
TGTGCCAGCAGCCCCGACAGGGGGGCCTACAATGAGCAGTTCTTC
CASSPDRGAYNEQFF
>TRBD1|TRBJ1-2|.|TRBV5-6
TGTGCCAGCAGCTTGGGACAGGGGTTTTTCGCCTTC
CASSLGQGFFAF
>.|TRBJ2-7|.|TRBV28
TGTGCCAGCAGGGGGGGCGGCCCCCTTTACGAGCAGTACTTC
CASRGGGPLYEQYF
>TRBD1|TRBJ2-2|.|TRBV19
TGTGCCAGTAGTGCAGGACAGGGGGAAAGGACCGGGGAGCTGTTTTTT
CASSAGQGERTGELFF
>.|TRBJ2-2|.|TRBV9
TGTGCCAGCAGCGTAGGGGGCGGGGAGCTGTTTTTT
CASSVGGGELFF
>.|TRBJ2-7|few|TRBV2
TGTGCCAGCAGTGGGATAACCCCGGGCGAGCAGTACTTC
CASSGITPGEQYF
>TRBD1|TRBJ2-7|.|TRBV5-4
TGTGCCAGCACCCTGCCCGGACAGGGTAGCGACGAGCAGTACTTC
CASTLPGQGSDEQYF
>.|TRBJ2-7|.|TRBV10-3
TGTGCCATCGGGGCTGGGGGCAGGGGAGGCTCGGGCTACGAGCAGTACTTC
CAIGAGGRGGSGYEQYF
>TRBD1|TRBJ2-2|few|TRBV6-6
TGTGCCAGCAGGGTACAGGGGGCCGTAAACACCGGGGAGCTGTTTTTT
CASRVQGAVNTGELFF
>.|TRBJ2-3|many|TRBV25-1
TGTGCCAGCAGTGTTTGGGGAGCAGGCACAGATACGCAGTATTTT
CASSVWGAGTDTQYF
>.|TRBJ2-2|.|TRBV7-7
TGTGCCAGCAGCTTGGCGGTGGCAGGGAACACCGGGGAGCTGTTTTTT
CASSLAVAGNTGELFF
>.|TRBJ2-4|.|TRBV5-1
TGCGCCAGCAGCTTGGCAAACATTCAGTACTTC
CASSLANIQYF
>TRBD1|TRBJ2-7|.|TRBV10-3
TGTGCCATCTGGGACAGTTCCTACGAGCAGTACTTC
CAIWDSSYEQYF
>TRBD1|TRBJ1-5|.|TRBV19
TGTGCCAGTAGTCTGTGGGGACAGGGCAATCAGCCCCAGCATTTT
CASSLWGQGNQPQHF
>TRBD1|TRBJ1-5|few|TRBV2
TGTGCCAGCAGTGATCCGGGACAGGGGTTGACGGATCAGCCCCAGCATTTT
CASSDPGQGLTDQPQHF
>.|TRBJ2-1|.|TRBV7-2
TGTGCCAGCAGCTTAACGCCATTGGGCGATGAGCAGTTCTTC
CASSLTPLGDEQFF
>.|TRBJ2-7|.|TRBV18
TGTGCCAGCTCACGGGGGGCCGACGAGCAGTACTTC
CASSRGADEQYF
>.|TRBJ2-6|once|TRBV5-1
TGCGCCAGCAGCTTTGGACTGGGGAGCTCTGGGGCCAACGTCCTGACTTTC
CASSFGLGSSGANVLTF
>.|TRBJ2-2|.|TRBV7-7
TGTGCCAGCAGCTTAGAAGTAGCCGGGGAGCTGTTTTTT
CASSLEVAGELFF
>TRBD2|TRBJ2-1|.|TRBV4-2
TGTGCCAGCAGCCTCAAACCGGGGACTAGCGGGAGGTCGTACAATGAGCAGTTCTTC
CASSLKPGTSGRSYNEQFF
>TRBD2|TRBJ2-1|.|TRBV7-9
TGTGCCAGCAGCTTAGTGTCTAGCGGGAACAATGAGCAGTTCTTC
CASSLVSSGNNEQFF
>TRBD1|TRBJ2-3|once|TRBV4-1
TGCGCCAGCAGCCGGAAGGGACAGGGTTCAGATACGCAGTATTTT
CASSRKGQGSDTQYF
>.|TRBJ1-2|few|TRBV28
TGTGCCAGCAGTTTGGGAGGGACCTATGGCTACACCTTC
CASSLGGTYGYTF
>TRBD2|TRBJ2-2|.|TRBV7-9
TGTGCCAGCAGCACCCGGGGACTAGCGGGAGCACCGGGGTCCGGGGAGCTGTTTTTT
CASSTRGLAGAPGSGELFF
>.|TRBJ1-3|few|TRBV30
TGTGCCTGGAGAGTGGGGGCTGGAAACACCATATATTTT
CAWRVGAGNTIYF
>TRBD1|TRBJ2-7|.|TRBV20-1
TGCAGTGCTACCGACAGGGTCGAGCAGTACTTC
CSATDRVEQYF
>.|TRBJ2-1|.|TRBV18
TGTGCCAGCTCACCAGGGCAGCGGGCGACCGGCAATGAGCAGTTCTTC
CASSPGQRATGNEQFF
>.|TRBJ1-2|.|TRBV18
TGTGCCAGCTCACCAGACGGACACGGCAACTATGGCTACACCTTC
CASSPDGHGNYGYTF
>TRBD1|TRBJ2-7|.|TRBV28
TGTGCCAGCAGACCCCCGGGACAGTCACACGAGCAGTACTTC
CASRPPGQSHEQYF
>TRBD1|TRBJ2-7|.|TRBV30
TGTGCCTGGAGTACAGGGGGCGGGTACGAGCAGTACTTC
CAWSTGGGYEQYF
>.|TRBJ2-2|.|TRBV19
TGTGCCAGTAGCCGCCGACAGGTACCGAACACCGGGGAGCTGTTTTTT
CASSRRQVPNTGELFF
>TRBD1|TRBJ1-1|.|TRBV18
TGTGCCAGCTCACTAGGACAGGGGAAGGTCACTGAAGCTTTCTTT
CASSLGQGKVTEAFF
>.|TRBJ1-1|.|TRBV11-3
TGTGCCAGCAGCAGTGGGGACACTGAAGCTTTCTTT
CASSSGDTEAFF
>.|TRBJ2-7|.|TRBV10-1
TGCGCCAGCCCTGACAGAGCCACCTACGAGCAGTACTTC
CASPDRATYEQYF
>.|TRBJ2-7|.|TRBV5-1
TGCGCCAGCAGCTTGGATTCCGGAGACTACGAGCAGTACTTC
CASSLDSGDYEQYF
>TRBD2|TRBJ2-1|.|TRBV18
TGTGCCAGCTCACCCGGACTAGCGGGATTCAATGAGCAGTTCTTC
CASSPGLAGFNEQFF
>.|TRBJ2-3|.|TRBV28
TGTGCCAGCAGTTTACCCGGACTTGATTCAGATACGCAGTATTTT
CASSLPGLDSDTQYF
>TRBD1|TRBJ1-1|many|TRBV4-1
TGCGCCAGCAGCCAAGTGGACAGGCAGAACACTGAAGCTTTCTTT
CASSQVDRQNTEAFF
>.|TRBJ2-5|.|TRBV20-1
TGCAGTGCGGAAGTCGGGGAGACCCAGTACTTC
CSAEVGETQYF
>.|TRBJ2-5|.|TRBV5-1
TGCGCCAGCAGCCCTAATATCCAAGAGACCCAGTACTTC
CASSPNIQETQYF
>.|TRBJ2-7|few|TRBV7-9
TGTGCCAGCAGCCTAAAAGGAGGACAAACACAGGTCTACGAGCAGTACTTC
CASSLKGGQTQVYEQYF
>TRBD1|TRBJ1-5|.|TRBV19
TGTGCCAGTAGTATATTGGGACAGGGCAGTCGGCCCCAGCATTTT
CASSILGQGSRPQHF
>.|TRBJ2-2|.|TRBV27
TGTGCCAGCGCCGGCAGGGGGAACACCGGGGAGCTGTTTTTT
CASAGRGNTGELFF
>.|TRBJ1-2|.|TRBV7-8
TGTGCCAGCAGTCTCGGGCGGACAGAGTACTATGGCTACACCTTC
CASSLGRTEYYGYTF
>.|TRBJ2-1|.|TRBV27
TGTGCCAGCCACCCCGTCCTAGCTGGAACACGGAATGAGCAGTTCTTC
CASHPVLAGTRNEQFF
>.|TRBJ2-5|few|TRBV20-1
TGCAGTGTCCTAGGGGAGACCCAGTACTTC
CSVLGETQYF
>.|TRBJ1-1|.|TRBV7-2
TGTGCCAGCAGCAAGCTTAACGTTGGAGCTTTCTTT
CASSKLNVGAFF
>TRBD1|TRBJ2-5|.|TRBV27
TGTGCCAGCAGTTCTCGGACAGGAGAGACCCAGTACTTC
CASSSRTGETQYF
>.|TRBJ2-1|.|TRBV5-6
TGTGCCAGCAGCGGGATAACTAGCTTTATCAATGAGCAGTTCTTC
CASSGITSFINEQFF
>TRBD1|TRBJ2-7|.|TRBV28
TGTGCCAGCAGTCCGGAGGACAGGGACGAGCAGTACTTC
CASSPEDRDEQYF